This TCR beta chain was recovered during a study of shared clonotypes between healthy human individuals. Data came from immunoSEQ multiplex PCR; TCRdb stores just in-frame clones and leaves some out. The data hold about 2 million clones, with about 94% observed a single time. General study results and limits: Clonotypes that were shared across a handful of donors made up around 4.6% of naive CD4 clonotypes. As a rule, naive subsets had a larger estimated richness than memory subsets. A reduction in generation probabilities was seen for non-shared clonotypes relative to those shared by all four donors.

About this clone itself: Antigen specificity is unknown.

The naive CD8 subset, CD45RO-negative cells positively selected for CCR7, excluded terminally differentiated effector memory CD45RA+ cells. Sequences were obtained from naive CD8+ T cells sorted from blood. This clonotype was obtained from a young man in good health.

For the CDR3, the DNA is TGTGCCAGCAGTTCCCTTTATCTGGGCTGGGGGCGGGAAGCTTTCTTT. Encoded protein: CASSSLYLGWGREAFF. The chain has TRBV27 and TRBJ1-1; D might be TRBD1 (6 bases). Germline-derived CDR1 and CDR2 are MNHEY and SMNVEV (reference sequence). The ends were cut back, 4 bases at V and 8 bases at J, with 23 bases in the middle. The CDR3 totals 16 residues.